The 2 T cell receptor beta chains reported below all come from one sample, sequenced in a study of shared clonotypes between healthy human individuals. TCRdb's table, derived via immunoSEQ multiplex PCR, lists solely in-frame clones and lacks some. The sample records about 1 million clones, around 82% being singletons. Sample: memory CD4+ T cells from PBMCs. This sample's subset: CD45RA-negative fraction. Source of these receptors: a man younger than 30 in good health. Some clones in this sample may be carry-over from other donors' samples.

The chain carries TRBV5-1 and TRBJ2-1; a possible D gene is TRBD2 (6 bases). V was pared by 0 bases and J by 3 bases, with 16 bases between. Germline-derived CDR1 and CDR2 are SGHRS and YFSETQ. The CDR3 runs 17 residues. The DNA of the CDR3 is TGCGCCAGCAGCTTGGCCCCTAGCGTGAACAACTACAATGAGCAGTTCTTC. Translating gives CASSLAPSVNNYNEQFF.

This CDR3 reads CAWSWLAGAGTDTQYF. DNA of the CDR3: TGTGCCTGGAGTTGGCTAGCGGGAGCAGGGACAGATACGCAGTATTTT. The chain recombines TRBV30 with TRBJ2-3; 10 nucleotides line up with TRBD2. The junction had 8 bases not matched to a gene; V was cut back by 2 bases and J by 3 bases. This CDR3 spans 16 amino acids. Germline CDR1 and CDR2: GTSNPN and SVGIG (reference sequence).